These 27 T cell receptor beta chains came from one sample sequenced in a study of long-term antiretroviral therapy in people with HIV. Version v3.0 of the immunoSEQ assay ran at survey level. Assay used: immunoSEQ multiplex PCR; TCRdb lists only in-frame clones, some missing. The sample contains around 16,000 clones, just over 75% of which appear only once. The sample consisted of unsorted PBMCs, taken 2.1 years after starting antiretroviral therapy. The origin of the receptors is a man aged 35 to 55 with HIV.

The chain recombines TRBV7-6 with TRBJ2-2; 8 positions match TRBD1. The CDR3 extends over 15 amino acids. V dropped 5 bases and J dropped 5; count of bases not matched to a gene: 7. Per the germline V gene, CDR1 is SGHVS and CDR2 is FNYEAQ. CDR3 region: CASSPQTGGTGELFF. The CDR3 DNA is TGTGCCAGCAGCCCTCAAACAGGGGGGACCGGGGAGCTGTTTTTT.

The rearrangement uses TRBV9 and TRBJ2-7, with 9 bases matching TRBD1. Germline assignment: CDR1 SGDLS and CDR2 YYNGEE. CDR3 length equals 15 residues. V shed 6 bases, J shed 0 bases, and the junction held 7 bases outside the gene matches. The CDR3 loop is CASTPGQGSSYEQYF. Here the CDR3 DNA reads TGTGCCAGCACCCCGGGACAGGGAAGCTCCTACGAGCAGTACTTC.

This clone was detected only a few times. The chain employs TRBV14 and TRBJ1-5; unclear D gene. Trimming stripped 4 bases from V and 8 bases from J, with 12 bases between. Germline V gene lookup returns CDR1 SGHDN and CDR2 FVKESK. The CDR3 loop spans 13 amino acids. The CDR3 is CASSRTFLEPQHF. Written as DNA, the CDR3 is TGTGCCAGCAGCCGGACCTTTTTGGAGCCCCAGCATTTT.

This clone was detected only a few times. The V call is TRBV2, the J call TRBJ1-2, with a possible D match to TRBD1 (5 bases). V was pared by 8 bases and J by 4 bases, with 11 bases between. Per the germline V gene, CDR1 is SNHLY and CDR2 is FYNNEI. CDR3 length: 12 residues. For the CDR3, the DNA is TGTGCCAGCGAACAGGTGGGCTATGGCTACACCTTC. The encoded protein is CASEQVGYGYTF.

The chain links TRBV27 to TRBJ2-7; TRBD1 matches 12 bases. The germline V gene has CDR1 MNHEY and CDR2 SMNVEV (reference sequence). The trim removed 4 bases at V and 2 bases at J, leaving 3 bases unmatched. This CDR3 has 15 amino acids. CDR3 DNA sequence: TGTGCCAGCAGTTCCAGGGACAGGGGGCCCTACGAGCAGTACTTC. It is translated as CASSSRDRGPYEQYF.

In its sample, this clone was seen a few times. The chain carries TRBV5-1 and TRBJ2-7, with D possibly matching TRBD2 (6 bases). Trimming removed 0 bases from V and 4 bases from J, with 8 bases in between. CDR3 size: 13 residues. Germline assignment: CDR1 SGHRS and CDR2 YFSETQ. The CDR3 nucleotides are TGCGCCAGCAGCTTGGAGGGGAGGTACGAGCAGTACTTC. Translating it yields CASSLEGRYEQYF. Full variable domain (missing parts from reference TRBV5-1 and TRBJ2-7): KAGVTQTPRYLIKTRGQQVTLSCSPISGHRSVSWYQQTPGQGLQFLFEYFSETQRNKGNFPGRFSGRQFSNSRSEMNVSTLELGDSALYLCASSLEGRYEQYFGPGTRLTVT.

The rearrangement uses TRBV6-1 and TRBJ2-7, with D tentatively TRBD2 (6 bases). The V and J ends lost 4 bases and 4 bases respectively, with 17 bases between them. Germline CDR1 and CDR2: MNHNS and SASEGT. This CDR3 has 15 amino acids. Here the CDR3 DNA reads TGTGCCAGCAGTGGGACGGGACTGGTATTTTACGAGCAGTACTTC. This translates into CASSGTGLVFYEQYF.

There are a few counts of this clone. In nucleotides, the CDR3 is TGTGCCAGCAGTTACGGGGGGAGCAATCAGCCCCAGCATTTT. This gives the protein CASSYGGSNQPQHF. J is TRBJ1-5 and V is TRBV27, with D maybe TRBD1 (5 bases). Trimming left V 4 bases short and J 1 base short, with 8 bases between. CDR1 and CDR2 (germline): MNHEY, SMNVEV (reference sequence). This CDR3 has 14 amino acids.

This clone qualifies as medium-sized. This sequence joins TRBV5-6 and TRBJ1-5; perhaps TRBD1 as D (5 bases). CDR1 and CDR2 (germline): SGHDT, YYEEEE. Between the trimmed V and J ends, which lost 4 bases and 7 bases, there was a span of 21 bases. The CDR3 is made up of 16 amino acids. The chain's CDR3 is CASSRGSRRDEQPQHF. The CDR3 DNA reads TGTGCCAGCAGCCGAGGTTCGCGCAGGGATGAGCAGCCCCAGCATTTT.

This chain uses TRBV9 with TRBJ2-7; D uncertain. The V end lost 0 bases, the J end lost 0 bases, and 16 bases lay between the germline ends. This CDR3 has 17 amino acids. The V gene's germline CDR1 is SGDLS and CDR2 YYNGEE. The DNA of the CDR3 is TGTGCCAGCAGCGTAGGTATTGGCATCTCGAGCTCCTACGAGCAGTACTTC. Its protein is CASSVGIGISSSYEQYF.

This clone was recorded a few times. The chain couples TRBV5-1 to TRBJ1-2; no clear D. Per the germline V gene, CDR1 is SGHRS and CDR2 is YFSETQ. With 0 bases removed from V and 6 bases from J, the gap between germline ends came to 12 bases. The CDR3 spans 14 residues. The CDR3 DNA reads TGCGCCAGCAGCTTGGGCCAGGTGTTCAATGGCTACACCTTC. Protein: CASSLGQVFNGYTF.

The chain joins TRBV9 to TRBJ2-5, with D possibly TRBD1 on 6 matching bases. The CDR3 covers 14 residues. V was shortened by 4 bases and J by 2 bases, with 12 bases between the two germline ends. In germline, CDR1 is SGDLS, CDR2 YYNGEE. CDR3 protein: CASSPQTGQETQYF. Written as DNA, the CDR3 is TGTGCCAGCAGCCCGCAGACAGGACAAGAGACCCAGTACTTC.

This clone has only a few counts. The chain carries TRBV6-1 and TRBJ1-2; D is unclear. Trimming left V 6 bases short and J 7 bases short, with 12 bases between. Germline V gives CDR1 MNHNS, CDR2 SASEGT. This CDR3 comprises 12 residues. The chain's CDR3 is CASSYMGSGYTF. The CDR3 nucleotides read TGTGCCAGCAGCTACATGGGGAGTGGCTACACCTTC.

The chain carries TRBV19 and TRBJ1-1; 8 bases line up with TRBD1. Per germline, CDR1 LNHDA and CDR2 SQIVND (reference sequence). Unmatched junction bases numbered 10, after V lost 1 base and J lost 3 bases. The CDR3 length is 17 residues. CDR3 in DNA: TGTGCCAGTAGTATAGTCGGGCAGGGGGCGCGGGACACTGAAGCTTTCTTT. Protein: CASSIVGQGARDTEAFF.

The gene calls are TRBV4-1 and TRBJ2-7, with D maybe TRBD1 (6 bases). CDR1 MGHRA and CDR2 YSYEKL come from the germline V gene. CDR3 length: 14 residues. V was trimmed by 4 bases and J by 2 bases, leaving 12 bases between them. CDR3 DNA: TGCGCCAGCAGCCCTAAGCCAGGGGCCTACGAGCAGTACTTC. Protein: CASSPKPGAYEQYF.

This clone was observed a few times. CDR3 amino acids: CASSLGEGSTNEKLFF. Written as DNA, the CDR3 is TGTGCCAGCAGCCTCGGAGAGGGGTCCACTAATGAAAAACTGTTTTTT. This chain uses TRBV5-8 with TRBJ1-4, with a possible D match to TRBD1 (5 bases). Germline assignment: CDR1 SGHTS and CDR2 YDEGEE. This CDR3 is built from 16 residues. Trimming took off 4 bases at V and 2 bases at J, with 15 bases between the two ends.

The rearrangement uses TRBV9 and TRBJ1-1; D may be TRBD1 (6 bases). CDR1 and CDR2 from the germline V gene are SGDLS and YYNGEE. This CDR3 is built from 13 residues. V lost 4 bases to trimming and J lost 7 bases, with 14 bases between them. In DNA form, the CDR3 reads TGTGCCAGCAGCCCTCGTCAGGGGTTTGAAGCTTTCTTT. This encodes CASSPRQGFEAFF.

The CDR3 sequence: CASGRDQETQYF. DNA for the CDR3: TGTGCCAGTGGGAGGGATCAAGAGACCCAGTACTTC. The chain links TRBV9 to TRBJ2-5, with 7 nucleotides matching TRBD2. The CDR3 spans 12 residues. V was pared by 8 bases and J by 2 bases, with 3 bases of the junction left unmatched. Germline assignment: CDR1 SGDLS and CDR2 YYNGEE.

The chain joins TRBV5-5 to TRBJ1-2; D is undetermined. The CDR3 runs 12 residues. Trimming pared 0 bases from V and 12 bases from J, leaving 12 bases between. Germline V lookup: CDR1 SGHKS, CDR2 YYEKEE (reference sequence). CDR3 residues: CASSLVAGIDTF. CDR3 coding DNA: TGTGCCAGCAGCTTGGTAGCCGGAATTGACACCTTC.

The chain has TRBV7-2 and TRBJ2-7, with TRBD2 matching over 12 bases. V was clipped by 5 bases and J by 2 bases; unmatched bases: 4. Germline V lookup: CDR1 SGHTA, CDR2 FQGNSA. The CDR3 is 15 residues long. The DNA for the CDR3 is TGTGCCAGCAGCCCTGGACTAGCGGGGACCTACGAGCAGTACTTC. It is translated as CASSPGLAGTYEQYF.

In DNA, the CDR3 is TGCGCCAGCAGCTTGTGGACAGGTTTAACAGATACGCAGTATTTT. Protein: CASSLWTGLTDTQYF. The chain joins TRBV5-1 to TRBJ2-3; 7 bases align to TRBD1. The CDR3 runs to 15 residues. Germline V gives CDR1 SGHRS, CDR2 YFSETQ. J was trimmed by 3 bases and V by 1 base; bases with no gene match: 5.

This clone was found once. CDR3 region: CAWRDTVAQAAGTDTQYF. As DNA, the CDR3 is TGTGCCTGGAGGGATACGGTGGCACAAGCGGCGGGGACAGATACGCAGTATTTT. The rearrangement uses TRBV30 and TRBJ2-3; the D gene is possibly TRBD2 (6 bases). V was shortened by 3 bases and J by 3 bases, with 25 bases between the two germline ends. The CDR3 is made up of 18 amino acids. Germline lookup yields CDR1 GTSNPN and CDR2 SVGIG (reference sequence).

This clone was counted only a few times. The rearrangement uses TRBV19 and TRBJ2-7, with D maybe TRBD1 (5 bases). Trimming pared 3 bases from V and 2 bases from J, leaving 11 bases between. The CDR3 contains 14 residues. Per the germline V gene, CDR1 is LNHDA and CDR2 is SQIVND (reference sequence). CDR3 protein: CASSMTEIPYEQYF. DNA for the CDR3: TGTGCCAGTAGTATGACAGAGATTCCCTACGAGCAGTACTTC.

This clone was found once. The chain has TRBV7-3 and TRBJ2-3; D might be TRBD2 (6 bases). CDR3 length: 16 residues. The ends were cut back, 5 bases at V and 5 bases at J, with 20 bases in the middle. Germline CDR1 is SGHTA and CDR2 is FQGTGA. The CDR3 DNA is TGTGCCAGCAGCCCCCTCCCGGGGGAAGGTATAGATACGCAGTATTTT. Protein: CASSPLPGEGIDTQYF.

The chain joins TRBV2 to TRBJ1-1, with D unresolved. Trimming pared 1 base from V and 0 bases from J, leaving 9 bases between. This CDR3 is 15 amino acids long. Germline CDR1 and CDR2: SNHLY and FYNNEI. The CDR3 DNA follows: TGTGCCAGCAGTGAAGGAATTGGCTTGAACACTGAAGCTTTCTTT. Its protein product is CASSEGIGLNTEAFF.

In DNA form, the CDR3 reads TGCAGCGTTGCGCGGACTGAAGAGACCCAGTACTTC. It yields the protein CSVARTEETQYF. The chain combines TRBV29-1 with TRBJ2-5; a possible D gene is TRBD2 (5 bases). The germline V and J ends were trimmed by 4 bases and 3 bases, with 9 bases remaining between them. The CDR3 contains 12 residues. Germline lookup yields CDR1 SQVTM and CDR2 ANQGSEA.

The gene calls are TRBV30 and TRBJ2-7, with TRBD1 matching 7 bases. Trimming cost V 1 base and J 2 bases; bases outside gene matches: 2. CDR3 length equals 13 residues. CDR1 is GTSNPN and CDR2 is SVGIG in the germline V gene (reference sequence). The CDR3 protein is CAWSEDRTYEQYF. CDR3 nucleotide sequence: TGTGCCTGGAGTGAGGACAGGACCTACGAGCAGTACTTC.